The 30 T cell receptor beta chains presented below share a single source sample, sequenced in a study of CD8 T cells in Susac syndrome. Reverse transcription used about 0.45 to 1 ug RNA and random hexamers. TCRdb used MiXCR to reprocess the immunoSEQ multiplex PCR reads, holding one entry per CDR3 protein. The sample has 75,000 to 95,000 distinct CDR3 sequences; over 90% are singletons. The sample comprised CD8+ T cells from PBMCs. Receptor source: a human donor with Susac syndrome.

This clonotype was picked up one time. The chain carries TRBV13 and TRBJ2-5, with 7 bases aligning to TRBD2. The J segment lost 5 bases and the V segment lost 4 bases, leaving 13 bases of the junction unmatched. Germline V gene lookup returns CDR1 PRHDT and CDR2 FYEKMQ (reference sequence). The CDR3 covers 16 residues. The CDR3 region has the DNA TGTGCCAGCAGCTCCACCCTCGGGGGGATGAGCGAGACCCAGTACTTC. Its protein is CASSSTLGGMSETQYF.

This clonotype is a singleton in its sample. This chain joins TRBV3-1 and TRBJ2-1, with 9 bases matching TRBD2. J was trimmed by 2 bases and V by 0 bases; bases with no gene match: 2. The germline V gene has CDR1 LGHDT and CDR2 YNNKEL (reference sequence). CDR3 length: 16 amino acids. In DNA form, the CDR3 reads TGTGCCAGCAGCCAAGATCTAGCGGGAACCTACAATGAGCAGTTCTTC. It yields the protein CASSQDLAGTYNEQFF.

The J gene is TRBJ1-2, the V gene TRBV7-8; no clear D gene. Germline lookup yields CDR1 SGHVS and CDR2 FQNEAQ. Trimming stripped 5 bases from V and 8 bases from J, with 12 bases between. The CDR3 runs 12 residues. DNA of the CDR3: TGTGCCAGCAGCCTCGGACTGGAGGGCTACACCTTC. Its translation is CASSLGLEGYTF. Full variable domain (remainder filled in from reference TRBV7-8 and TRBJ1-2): GAGVSQSPRYKVAKRGQDVALRCDPISGHVSLFWYQQALGQGPEFLTYFQNEAQLDKSGLPSDRFFAERPEGSVSTLKIQRTQQEDSAVYLCASSLGLEGYTFGSGTRLTVV.

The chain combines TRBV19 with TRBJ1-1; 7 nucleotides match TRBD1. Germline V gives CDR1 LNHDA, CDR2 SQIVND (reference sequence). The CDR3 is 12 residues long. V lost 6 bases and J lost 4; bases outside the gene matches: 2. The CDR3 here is CASRQGTTEAFF. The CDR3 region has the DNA TGTGCCAGTAGACAGGGGACCACTGAAGCTTTCTTT.

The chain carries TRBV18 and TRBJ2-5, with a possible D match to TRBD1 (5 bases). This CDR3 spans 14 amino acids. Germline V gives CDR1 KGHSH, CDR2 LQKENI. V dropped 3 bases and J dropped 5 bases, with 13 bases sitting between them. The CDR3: CASSPGRALETQYF. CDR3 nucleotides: TGTGCCAGCTCACCCGGCAGGGCACTCGAGACCCAGTACTTC.

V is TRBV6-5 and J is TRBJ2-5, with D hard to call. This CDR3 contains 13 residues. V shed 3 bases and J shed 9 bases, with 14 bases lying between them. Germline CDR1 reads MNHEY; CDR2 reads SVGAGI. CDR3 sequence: CASSYHLVEPQYF. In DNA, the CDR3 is TGTGCCAGCAGTTATCATTTAGTAGAACCCCAGTACTTC.

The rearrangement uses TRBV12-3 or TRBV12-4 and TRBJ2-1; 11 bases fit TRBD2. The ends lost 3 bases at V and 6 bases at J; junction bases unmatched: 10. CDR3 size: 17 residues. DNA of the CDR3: TGTGCCAGCAGTTTTCTGACTAGCGGGAATGTGGCCAATGAGCAGTTCTTC. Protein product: CASSFLTSGNVANEQFF.

The CDR3 here is CSVQGQVYGYTF. Written as DNA, the CDR3 is TGCAGCGTTCAAGGACAGGTCTATGGCTACACCTTC. This chain joins TRBV29-1 and TRBJ1-2; 7 bases line up with TRBD1. With V trimmed by 5 bases and J by 4 bases, 4 bases remained unmatched. Germline CDR1 and CDR2: SQVTM and ANQGSEA. The CDR3 spans 12 residues.

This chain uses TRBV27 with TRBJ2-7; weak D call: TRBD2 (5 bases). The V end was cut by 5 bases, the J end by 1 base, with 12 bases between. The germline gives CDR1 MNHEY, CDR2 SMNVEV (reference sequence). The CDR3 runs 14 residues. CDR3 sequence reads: CASSLGGRSYEQYF. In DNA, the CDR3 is TGTGCCAGCAGTCTCGGAGGACGGTCCTACGAGCAGTACTTC.

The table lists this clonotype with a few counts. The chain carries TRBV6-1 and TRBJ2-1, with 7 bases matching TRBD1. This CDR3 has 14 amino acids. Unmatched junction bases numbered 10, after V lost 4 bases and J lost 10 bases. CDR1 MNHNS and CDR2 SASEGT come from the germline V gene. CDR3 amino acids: CASSVGEGAEEQFF. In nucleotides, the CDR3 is TGTGCCAGCAGTGTTGGCGAGGGGGCGGAGGAGCAGTTCTTC.

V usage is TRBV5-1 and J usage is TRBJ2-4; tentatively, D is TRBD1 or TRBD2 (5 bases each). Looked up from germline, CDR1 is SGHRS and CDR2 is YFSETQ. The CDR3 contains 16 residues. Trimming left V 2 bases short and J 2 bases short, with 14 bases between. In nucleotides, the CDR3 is TGCGCCAGCAGCTTCACAGGTGGAGGTCCCAAAAACATTCAGTACTTC. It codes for CASSFTGGGPKNIQYF.

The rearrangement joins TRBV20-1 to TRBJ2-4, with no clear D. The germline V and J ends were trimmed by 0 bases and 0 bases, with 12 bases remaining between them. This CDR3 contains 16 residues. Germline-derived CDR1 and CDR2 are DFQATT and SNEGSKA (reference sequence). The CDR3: CSAREYITLAKNIQYF. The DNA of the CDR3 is TGCAGTGCTAGAGAATATATAACCCTAGCCAAAAACATTCAGTACTTC.

The CDR3 is CAWGNPSNEQFF. Written as DNA, the CDR3 is TGTGCCTGGGGCAACCCCAGCAATGAGCAGTTCTTC. J is TRBJ2-1 and V is TRBV30; no firm D call. Between the trimmed V and J ends, which lost 5 bases and 6 bases, there was a span of 11 bases. Germline-derived CDR1 and CDR2 are GTSNPN and SVGIG (reference sequence). CDR3 length: 12 amino acids.

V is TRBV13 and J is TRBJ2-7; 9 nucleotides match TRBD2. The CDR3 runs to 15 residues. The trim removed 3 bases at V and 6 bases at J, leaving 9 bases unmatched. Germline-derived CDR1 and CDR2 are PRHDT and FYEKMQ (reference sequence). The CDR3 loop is CASSLVAGGPGEQYF. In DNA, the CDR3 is TGTGCCAGCAGCTTGGTCGCGGGAGGGCCCGGCGAGCAGTACTTC.

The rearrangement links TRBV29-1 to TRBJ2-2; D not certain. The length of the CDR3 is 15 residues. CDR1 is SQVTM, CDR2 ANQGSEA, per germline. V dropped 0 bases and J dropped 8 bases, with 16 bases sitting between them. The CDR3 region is CSVEDMGSRGGELFF. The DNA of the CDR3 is TGCAGCGTTGAAGATATGGGCAGCCGAGGAGGGGAGCTGTTTTTT.

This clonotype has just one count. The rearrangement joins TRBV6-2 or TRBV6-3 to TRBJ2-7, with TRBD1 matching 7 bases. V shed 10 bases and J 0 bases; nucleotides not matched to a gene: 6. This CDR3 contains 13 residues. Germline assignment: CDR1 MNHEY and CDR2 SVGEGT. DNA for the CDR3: TGTGCCACCGGGACAGTGAGCTCCTACGAGCAGTACTTC. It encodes CATGTVSSYEQYF.

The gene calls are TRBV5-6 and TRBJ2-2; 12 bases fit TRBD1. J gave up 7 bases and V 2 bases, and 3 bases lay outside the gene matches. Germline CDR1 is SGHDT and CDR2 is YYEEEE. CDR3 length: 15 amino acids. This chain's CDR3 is CASSFGTGGSGELFF. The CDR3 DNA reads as TGTGCCAGCAGCTTCGGGACAGGGGGCAGCGGGGAGCTGTTTTTT. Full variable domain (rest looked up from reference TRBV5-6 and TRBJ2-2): DAGVTQSPTHLIKTRGQQVTLRCSPKSGHDTVSWYQQALGQGPQFIFQYYEEEERQRGNFPDRFSGHQFPNYSSELNVNALLLGDSALYLCASSFGTGGSGELFFGEGSRLTVL.

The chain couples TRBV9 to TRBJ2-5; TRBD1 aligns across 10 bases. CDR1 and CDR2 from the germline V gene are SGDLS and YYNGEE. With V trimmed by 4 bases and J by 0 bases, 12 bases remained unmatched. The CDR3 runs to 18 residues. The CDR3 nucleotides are TGTGCCAGCAGCCCACCTCTAGACAGGGGGCAGTACCAAGAGACCCAGTACTTC. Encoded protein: CASSPPLDRGQYQETQYF.

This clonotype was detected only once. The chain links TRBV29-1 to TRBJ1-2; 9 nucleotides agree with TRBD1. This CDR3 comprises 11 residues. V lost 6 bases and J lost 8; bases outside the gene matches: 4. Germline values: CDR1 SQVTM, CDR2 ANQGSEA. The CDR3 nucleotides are TGCAGCGTCGGGACAGGGCCAGGCTACACCTTC. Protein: CSVGTGPGYTF. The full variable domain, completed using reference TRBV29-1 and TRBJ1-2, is SAVISQKPSRDICQRGTSLTIQCQVDSQVTMMFWYRQQPGQSLTLIATANQGSEATYESGFVIDKFPISRPNLTFSTLTVSNMSPEDSSIYLCSVGTGPGYTFGSGTRLTVV.

CDR3 coding DNA: TGTGCCAGCAGCCAAGTGCCGGAGCCAGGGGGGGAGACCCAGTACTTC. Residues: CASSQVPEPGGETQYF. This chain joins TRBV3-1 and TRBJ2-5; D is possibly TRBD1 (7 bases). The CDR3 runs to 16 residues. V was shortened by 1 base and J by 5 bases, with 17 bases between the two germline ends. Looked up from germline, CDR1 is LGHDT and CDR2 is YNNKEL (reference sequence).

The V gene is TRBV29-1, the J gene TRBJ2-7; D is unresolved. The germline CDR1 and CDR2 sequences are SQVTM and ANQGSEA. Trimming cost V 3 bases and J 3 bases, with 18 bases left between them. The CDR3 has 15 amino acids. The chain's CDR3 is CSVDLECSFFYEQYF. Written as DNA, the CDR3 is TGCAGCGTTGACCTAGAATGTAGCTTTTTCTACGAGCAGTACTTC.

The CDR3, as DNA: TGTGCCAGTAGTTGGCCAAGCGCTGAAGCTTTCTTT. Translating it yields CASSWPSAEAFF. The chain employs TRBV19 and TRBJ1-1, with no clear D. Germline values: CDR1 LNHDA, CDR2 SQIVND (reference sequence). The CDR3 is made up of 12 amino acids. Trimming cost V 5 bases and J 6 bases, with 10 bases left between them.

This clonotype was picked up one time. CDR3 coding DNA: TGCAGTGCTGGTAGCGTTTACAATGAGCAGTTCTTC. Translating gives CSAGSVYNEQFF. The V gene is TRBV20-1, the J gene TRBJ2-1; TRBD2 might be the D (5 bases). Trimming cost V 5 bases and J 4 bases, with 9 bases left between them. The CDR3 consists of 12 residues. Germline V gives CDR1 DFQATT, CDR2 SNEGSKA (reference sequence).

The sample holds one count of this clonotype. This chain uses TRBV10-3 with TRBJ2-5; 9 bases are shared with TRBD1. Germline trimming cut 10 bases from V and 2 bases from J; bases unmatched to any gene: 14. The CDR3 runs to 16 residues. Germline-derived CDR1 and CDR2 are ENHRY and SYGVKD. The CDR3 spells CATKDPDRGMQETQYF. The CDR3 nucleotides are TGTGCCACTAAAGATCCCGACAGGGGGATGCAAGAGACCCAGTACTTC.

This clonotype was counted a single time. DNA for the CDR3: TGTGCCAGCAGCGTAGATTCAGCATCGAACACTGAAGCTTTCTTT. Translation: CASSVDSASNTEAFF. V usage is TRBV9 and J usage is TRBJ1-1, with unresolved D. V was pared by 0 bases and J by 1 base, with 10 bases between. The CDR3 consists of 15 residues. Germline V gives CDR1 SGDLS, CDR2 YYNGEE.

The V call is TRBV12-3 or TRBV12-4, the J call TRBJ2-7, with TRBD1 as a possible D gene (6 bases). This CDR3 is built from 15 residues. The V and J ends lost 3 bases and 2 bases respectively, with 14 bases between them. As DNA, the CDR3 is TGTGCCAGCAGTTTTCTTTACCAGGGGACCTACGAGCAGTACTTC. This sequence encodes CASSFLYQGTYEQYF.

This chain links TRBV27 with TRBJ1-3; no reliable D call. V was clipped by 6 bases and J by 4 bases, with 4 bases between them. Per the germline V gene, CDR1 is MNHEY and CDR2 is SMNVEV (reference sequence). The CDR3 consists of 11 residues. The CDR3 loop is CASRVGNTIYF. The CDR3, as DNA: TGTGCCAGCAGAGTCGGAAACACCATATATTTT.

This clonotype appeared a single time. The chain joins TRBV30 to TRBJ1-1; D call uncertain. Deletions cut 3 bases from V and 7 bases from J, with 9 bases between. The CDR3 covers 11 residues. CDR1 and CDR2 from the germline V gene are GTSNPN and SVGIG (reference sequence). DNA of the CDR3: TGTGCCTGGAGCGACCCGTATGAAGCTTTCTTT. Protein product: CAWSDPYEAFF. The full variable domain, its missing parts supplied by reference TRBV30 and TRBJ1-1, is SQTIHQWPATLVQPVGSPLSLECTVEGTSNPNLYWYRQAAGRGLQLLFYSVGIGQISSEVPQNLSASRPQDRQFILSSKKLLLSDSGFYLCAWSDPYEAFFGQGTRLTVV.

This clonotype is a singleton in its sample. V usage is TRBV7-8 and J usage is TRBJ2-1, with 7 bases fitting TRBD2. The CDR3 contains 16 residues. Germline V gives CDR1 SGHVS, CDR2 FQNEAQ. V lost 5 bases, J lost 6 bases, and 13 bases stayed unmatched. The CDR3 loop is CASSPGGVGGGNEQFF. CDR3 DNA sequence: TGTGCCAGCAGCCCAGGCGGCGTGGGGGGGGGCAATGAGCAGTTCTTC.

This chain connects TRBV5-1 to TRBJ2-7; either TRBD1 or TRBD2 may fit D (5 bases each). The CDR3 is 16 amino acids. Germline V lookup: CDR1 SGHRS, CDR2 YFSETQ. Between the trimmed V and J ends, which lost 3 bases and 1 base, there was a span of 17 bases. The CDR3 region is CASSWGDRERSYEQYF. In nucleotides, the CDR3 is TGCGCCAGCAGCTGGGGAGACAGAGAAAGGTCCTACGAGCAGTACTTC.